Shown below are 27 T cell receptor beta chains from a single sample sequenced in a study of T cells in Graves' hyperthyroidism and ophthalmopathy. Using RNA transcripts as the source, TCR beta CDR3 regions were amplified. HTBI primers were used for first-round RT-PCR of the TCR CDR3. In TCRdb, the multiplex PCR reads were re-called with MiXCR into one record per CDR3 protein. Of 600,000 to 750,000 distinct CDR3 sequences detected, approximately 15% appear once; the ten largest clones hold 15% to 19%. Input material: blood. The receptors come from a man in his fifties with Graves' hyperthyroidism.

This clonotype has a count of ten or more. This chain uses TRBV28 with TRBJ1-1; no firm D call. Trimming shortened V by 8 bases and J by 3 bases, and 13 bases separated the two germline ends. CDR1 is MDHEN, CDR2 SYDVKM, per germline. This CDR3 comprises 13 residues. The CDR3 region is CASRVPEDTEAFF. In DNA form, the CDR3 reads TGTGCCAGCCGCGTCCCTGAGGACACTGAAGCTTTCTTT.

V gene TRBV6-1 combines with J gene TRBJ1-3; a possible D gene is TRBD1 (6 bases). Looked up from germline, CDR1 is MNHNS and CDR2 is SASEGT. The CDR3 totals 16 residues. With 4 bases removed from V and 1 base from J, the gap between germline ends came to 14 bases. The CDR3 bases are TGTGCCAGCAGTGCTCTAGACAGGACGTCTGGAAACACCATATATTTT. It codes for CASSALDRTSGNTIYF.

In its sample, this clonotype was seen a few times. The J gene is TRBJ1-5, the V gene TRBV18; 9 bases agree with TRBD1. The V gene's germline CDR1 is KGHSH and CDR2 LQKENI. Unmatched junction bases numbered 10, after V lost 6 bases and J lost 4 bases. CDR3 length equals 16 residues. This CDR3 is CASSDQQGAQNQPQHF. In DNA, the CDR3 is TGTGCCAGCTCCGATCAACAGGGGGCCCAAAATCAGCCCCAGCATTTT.

This clonotype was detected a few times. The chain has TRBV19 and TRBJ1-6, with TRBD1 matching 8 bases. Trimming removed 6 bases from V and 9 bases from J; junction bases left unmatched: 7. The V gene's germline CDR1 is LNHDA and CDR2 SQIVND (reference sequence). The length of the CDR3 is 14 residues. The CDR3 DNA sequence: TGTGCCAGTAGGATCGGACAGGGACTTTCACCCCTCCACTTT. Its translation is CASRIGQGLSPLHF.

The sample holds many counts of this clonotype. The rearrangement joins TRBV6-1 to TRBJ2-3, with TRBD2 identical over 8 bases. Germline V gene sequence: CDR1 MNHNS, CDR2 SASEGT. This CDR3 comprises 16 residues. Unmatched junction bases numbered 12, after V lost 6 bases and J lost 4 bases. CDR3 nucleotides: TGTGCCAGCAGAGATTCGGGACTAGTGGTCTCAGATACGCAGTATTTT. Translating it yields CASRDSGLVVSDTQYF.

The CDR3 sequence: CASSQVGRYEQYF. CDR3 DNA sequence: TGTGCCAGCAGCCAAGTAGGGCGGTACGAGCAGTACTTC. V is TRBV3-1 and J is TRBJ2-7; D is unclear. Trimming shortened V by 1 base and J by 4 bases, and 8 bases separated the two germline ends. Germline V lookup: CDR1 LGHDT, CDR2 YNNKEL (reference sequence). The CDR3 has 13 residues.

The J gene is TRBJ1-1, the V gene TRBV19; D unclear. CDR1 is LNHDA and CDR2 is SQIVND in the germline V gene (reference sequence). The CDR3 length is 13 residues. The ends were cut back, 0 bases at V and 5 bases at J, with 7 bases in the middle. This CDR3 is CASSIDGWTEAFF. The CDR3 DNA reads TGTGCCAGTAGTATAGACGGGTGGACTGAAGCTTTCTTT.

In regard to this clonotype: Its ends do not fully match the called genes, so a read error is possible. V gene TRBV6-2 or TRBV6-3 combines with J gene TRBJ2-7; 7 nucleotides align to TRBD2. Germline values: CDR1 MNHEY, CDR2 SVGEGT. The CDR3 is made up of 13 amino acids. The CDR3 sequence: CASSRERDYGQYF. The DNA for the CDR3 is TGTGCCAGCAGCCGAGAGCGGGATTACGGGCAGTACTTC.

The gene calls are TRBV6-1 and TRBJ2-4; D might be TRBD1 or TRBD2, each matching 6 bases. V dropped 5 bases and J dropped 7 bases, with 12 bases sitting between them. Germline lookup yields CDR1 MNHNS and CDR2 SASEGT. CDR3 length: 13 amino acids. The CDR3 DNA follows: TGTGCCAGCAGTTCCCGGGGGCAGAACATTCAGTACTTC. Protein product: CASSSRGQNIQYF.

In this sample, this clonotype turned up many times. This CDR3 reads CASSQRLAGEGDTQYF. The CDR3 DNA follows: TGTGCCAGCAGTCAAAGACTAGCGGGAGAGGGGGATACGCAGTATTTT. The chain has TRBV12-3 or TRBV12-4 and TRBJ2-3, with TRBD2 matching 12 bases. With V trimmed by 5 bases and J by 6 bases, 9 bases remained unmatched. The length of the CDR3 is 16 residues.

This clonotype was seen many times. The rearrangement joins TRBV7-8 to TRBJ2-1; TRBD1 agrees at 7 bases. CDR1 is SGHVS, CDR2 FQNEAQ, per germline. This CDR3 comprises 18 residues. V was pared by 5 bases and J by 5 bases, with 18 bases of the junction left unmatched. The CDR3 nucleotides are TGTGCCAGCAGCGACAGGGTGGCTAGCCGAAGGGTCCACAATGAGCAGTTCTTC. It yields the protein CASSDRVASRRVHNEQFF.

This chain connects TRBV18 to TRBJ2-1; a weak D match, TRBD1 (5 bases). Germline V gives CDR1 KGHSH, CDR2 LQKENI. The CDR3 is made up of 13 amino acids. With 3 bases removed from V and 6 bases from J, the gap between germline ends came to 9 bases. The CDR3 DNA reads as TGTGCCAGCTCACCGGACACCCTCAATGAGCAGTTCTTC. Protein sequence: CASSPDTLNEQFF.

The genes are TRBV4-1 and TRBJ2-3, with 7 nucleotides matching TRBD2. Trimming removed 1 base from V and 0 bases from J; junction bases left unmatched: 10. Germline lookup yields CDR1 MGHRA and CDR2 YSYEKL. This CDR3 region has 18 residues. The CDR3 DNA is TGCGCCAGCAGCCAAGTCCCTAGCGGCCGAACTAGCACAGATACGCAGTATTTT. Encoded protein: CASSQVPSGRTSTDTQYF.

This clonotype was recorded at least ten times. The CDR3 loop reads CASSINRGTGELFF. The DNA of the CDR3 is TGTGCCAGCAGTATAAACAGGGGAACCGGGGAGCTGTTTTTT. This chain joins TRBV28 and TRBJ2-2; 7 nucleotides match TRBD1. The CDR3 is 14 residues long. Trimming removed 5 bases from V and 5 bases from J; junction bases left unmatched: 5. CDR1 is MDHEN, CDR2 SYDVKM, per germline. Full variable domain (missing parts from reference TRBV28 and TRBJ2-2): DVKVTQSSRYLVKRTGEKVFLECVQDMDHENMFWYRQDPGLGLRLIYFSYDVKMKEKGDIPEGYSVSREKKERFSLILESASTNQTSMYLCASSINRGTGELFFGEGSRLTVL.

This clonotype was seen ten or more times. The V and J genes are TRBV10-3 and TRBJ2-7, with TRBD1 matching over 10 bases. Looked up from germline, CDR1 is ENHRY and CDR2 is SYGVKD. The CDR3 has 14 residues. The V gene end was trimmed by 4 bases and the J gene end by 5 bases; junction bases not matched to a gene: 5. CDR3 residues: CAISGQGAYNEQYF. The DNA for the CDR3 is TGTGCCATCAGTGGACAGGGGGCCTATAACGAGCAGTACTTC.

V gene TRBV7-9 combines with J gene TRBJ2-1, with 7 bases aligning to TRBD2. Germline CDR1 SEHNR, CDR2 FQNEAQ (reference sequence). This CDR3 has 15 amino acids. Unmatched junction bases numbered 5, after V lost 2 bases and J lost 4 bases. CDR3 in DNA: TGTGCCAGCAGCTTACGGACTAGTGTTTACAATGAGCAGTTCTTC. This codes for CASSLRTSVYNEQFF.

This clonotype appeared many times. The chain combines TRBV19 with TRBJ1-1; maybe TRBD1 (6 bases). The CDR3 extends over 13 amino acids. V was shortened by 4 bases and J by 1 base, with 7 bases between the two germline ends. Germline CDR1 is LNHDA and CDR2 is SQIVND (reference sequence). This chain's CDR3 is CASSTGQNTEAFF. The CDR3 bases are TGTGCCAGTAGTACGGGACAGAACACTGAAGCTTTCTTT. The entire variable domain, with the rest obtained from reference TRBV19 and TRBJ1-1, is as follows: DGGITQSPKYLFRKEGQNVTLSCEQNLNHDAMYWYRQDPGQGLRLIYYSQIVNDFQKGDIAEGYSVSREKKESFPLTVTSAQKNPTAFYLCASSTGQNTEAFFGQGTRLTVV.

This sequence joins TRBV7-9 and TRBJ2-7; D uncertain. CDR3 length equals 14 residues. Per germline, CDR1 SEHNR and CDR2 FQNEAQ (reference sequence). The germline V and J ends were trimmed by 1 base and 2 bases, with 9 bases remaining between them. In nucleotides, the CDR3 is TGTGCCAGCAGCTTAGTCCGCAGGCCCTACGAGCAGTACTTC. Translating it yields CASSLVRRPYEQYF.

Only a few counts were recorded for this clonotype. CDR3 protein: CASSPYTYEQYF. CDR3 bases: TGTGCCAGCAGTCCATACACCTACGAGCAGTACTTC. The rearrangement joins TRBV27 to TRBJ2-7, with D uncertain. Deletions cut 5 bases from V and 2 bases from J, with 7 bases between. The CDR3 is 12 amino acids. The V gene's germline CDR1 is MNHEY and CDR2 SMNVEV (reference sequence).

The V gene is TRBV12-3 or TRBV12-4, the J gene TRBJ1-2; TRBD1 might be the D (5 bases). V was clipped by 2 bases and J by 5 bases, with 18 bases between them. This CDR3 is built from 16 residues. In nucleotides, the CDR3 is TGTGCCAGCAGTTTAAGTCGTGGCAGGGCCCATTATGGCTACACCTTC. This translates into CASSLSRGRAHYGYTF.

This clonotype was picked up many times. The chain combines TRBV12-3 or TRBV12-4 with TRBJ1-5, with 7 bases identical to TRBD1. V lost 9 bases, J lost 6 bases, and 5 bases stayed unmatched. The CDR3 runs to 12 residues. For the CDR3, the DNA is TGTGCCAGTAACAGGGGTACTCAGCCCCAGCATTTT. This encodes CASNRGTQPQHF.

The chain joins TRBV7-8 to TRBJ2-2; the D is unclear. Trimming removed 2 bases from V and 2 bases from J, with 21 bases in between. CDR1 and CDR2 from the germline V gene are SGHVS and FQNEAQ. The CDR3 is 19 amino acids. For the CDR3, the DNA is TGTGCCAGCAGCTTAACCCTCCCGCGAGTCCGCATAAACACCGGGGAGCTGTTTTTT. It encodes CASSLTLPRVRINTGELFF.

This clonotype was seen at least ten times. V usage is TRBV3-1 and J usage is TRBJ2-1, with TRBD2 as a possible D gene (6 bases). The germline V gene encodes CDR1 LGHDT and CDR2 YNNKEL (reference sequence). Trimming took 4 bases from V and 0 from J, leaving 10 bases between them. This CDR3 contains 15 residues. CDR3 in amino acids: CASSPGLNSYNEQFF. CDR3 DNA: TGTGCCAGCAGCCCGGGACTGAACTCCTACAATGAGCAGTTCTTC.

This clonotype was counted many times. CDR3 coding DNA: TGTGCCAGCAGGACAGGTCCTTCCTACAATGAGCAGTTCTTC. Residues: CASRTGPSYNEQFF. This chain uses TRBV3-1 with TRBJ2-1; TRBD1 is a possible D gene (6 bases). Deletions cut 6 bases from V and 1 base from J, with 10 bases between. The length of the CDR3 is 14 residues. Per germline, CDR1 LGHDT and CDR2 YNNKEL (reference sequence).

CDR3 loop: CASSFDRRLSETQYF. DNA of the CDR3: TGTGCCAGCAGCTTCGACAGGAGATTGTCAGAGACCCAGTACTTC. V and J are TRBV5-4 and TRBJ2-5; possibly TRBD1 for D (6 bases). The V gene lost 2 bases and the J gene lost 4 bases, with 15 bases spanning the gap. The germline CDR1 and CDR2 sequences are SGHNT and YYREEE (reference sequence). The CDR3 extends over 15 amino acids.

This clonotype was seen a few times. The chain recombines TRBV6-1 with TRBJ1-2, with no clear D. CDR1 is MNHNS, CDR2 SASEGT, per germline. The CDR3 has 14 amino acids. V was shortened by 2 bases and J by 4 bases, with 11 bases between the two germline ends. The CDR3 coding sequence is TGTGCCAGCAGTGAAAGGTCGGACCCCTATGGCTACACCTTC. This encodes CASSERSDPYGYTF.

This clonotype was detected many times. V usage is TRBV2 and J usage is TRBJ2-7, with TRBD1 matching 9 bases. This CDR3 contains 13 residues. J lost 5 bases, V lost 9 bases, and 8 bases had no gene match. CDR1 SNHLY and CDR2 FYNNEI come from the germline V gene. CDR3 region: CASFGTGNDEQYF. Written as DNA, the CDR3 is TGTGCCAGTTTTGGGACAGGGAATGACGAGCAGTACTTC.